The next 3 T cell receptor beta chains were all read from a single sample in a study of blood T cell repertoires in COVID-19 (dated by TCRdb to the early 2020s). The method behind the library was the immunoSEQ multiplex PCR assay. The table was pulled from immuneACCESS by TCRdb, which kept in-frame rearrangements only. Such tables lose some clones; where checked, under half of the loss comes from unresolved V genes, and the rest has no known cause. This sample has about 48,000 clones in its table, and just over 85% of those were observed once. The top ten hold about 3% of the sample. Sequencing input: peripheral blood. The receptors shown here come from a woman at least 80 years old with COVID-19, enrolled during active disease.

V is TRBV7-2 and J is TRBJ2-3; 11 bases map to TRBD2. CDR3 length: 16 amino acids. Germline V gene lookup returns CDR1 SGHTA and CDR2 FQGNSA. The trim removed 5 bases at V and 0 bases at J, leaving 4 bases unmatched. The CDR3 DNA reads TGTGCCAGCAGCAGTAGCGGGGGGGCGAGCACAGATACGCAGTATTTT. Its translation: CASSSSGGASTDTQYF. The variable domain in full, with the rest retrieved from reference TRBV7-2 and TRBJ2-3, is GAGVSQSPSNKVTEKGKDVELRCDPISGHTALYWYRQSLGQGLEFLIYFQGNSAPDKSGLPSDRFSAERTGGSVSTLTIQRTQQEDSAVYLCASSSSGGASTDTQYFGPGTRLTVL.

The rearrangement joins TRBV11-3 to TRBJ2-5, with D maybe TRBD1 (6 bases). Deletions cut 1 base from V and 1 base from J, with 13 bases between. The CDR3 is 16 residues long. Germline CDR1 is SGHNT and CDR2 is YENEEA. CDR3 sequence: CASSLGTTGLQETQYF. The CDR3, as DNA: TGTGCCAGCAGCTTAGGGACGACAGGCCTCCAAGAGACCCAGTACTTC.

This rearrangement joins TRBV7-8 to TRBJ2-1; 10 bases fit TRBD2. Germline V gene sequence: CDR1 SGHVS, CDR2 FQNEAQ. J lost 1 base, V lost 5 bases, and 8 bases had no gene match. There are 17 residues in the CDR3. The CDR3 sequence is CASSAQRGGGSYNEQFF. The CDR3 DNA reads TGTGCCAGCAGCGCCCAGCGGGGGGGAGGTTCCTACAATGAGCAGTTCTTC.